This T cell receptor (beta chain) was recorded in a study of shared clonotypes between healthy human individuals. Study in general: The plates for each donor numbered three CD4 naive, three CD4 memory, two CD8 naive and one CD8 memory. Study-level points and caveats: Measured sharing among donors was expected to vary with sequencing depth. Generation probability values for non-shared clonotypes were lower than those for clonotypes shared by all four donors.

About this clone: Its target is not known.

Germline loops: CDR1 MNHEY, CDR2 SMNVEV (reference sequence). This CDR3 has 16 residues. V was shortened by 2 bases and J by 4 bases, with 18 bases between the two germline ends. The naive CD8 subset, CD45RO-negative cells positively selected for CCR7, excluded terminally differentiated effector memory CD45RA+ cells. TCRdb's table, derived via immunoSEQ multiplex PCR, lists solely in-frame clones and lacks some. The table lists about 2.2 million clones, 93% of them singletons. Specimen: naive CD8+ T cells from PBMCs. The chain carries TRBV27 and TRBJ2-7; maybe TRBD2 (6 bases). The TCR sequence derives from a man between 18 and 29 years old in good health. Some clones in this sample may be carry-over from other donors' samples. CDR3 coding DNA: TGTGCCAGCAGTTTACGACTAGGCGGCACGGGTTACGAGCAGTACTTC. Translating it yields CASSLRLGGTGYEQYF.